A selection of T cell receptor beta chains follows, all from one sample in a study of blood T cell repertoires in COVID-19. Measured with immunoSEQ multiplex PCR; TCRdb has only the in-frame clones, and not every one. Of roughly 200,000 clones listed, roughly 80% were seen once; the top ten hold about 4.8%. Sequenced input: PBMCs or T cells enriched from blood (not recorded which). The receptors were gathered from a woman between 45 and 65 years old who had been exposed to COVID-19. CDR3s leave out the opening cysteine and the closing phenylalanine or tryptophan.

J: TRBJ1-1
V: TRBV7-2
CDR3: ASSLGSGRTEAF

J: TRBJ1-1
V: TRBV7-2
CDR3: ASSFRGGTEAF

J: TRBJ1-4
V: TRBV29-1
CDR3: SFRGVNEKLF

J: TRBJ1-1
V: TRBV6-5
CDR3: ATVLSWTEAF

J: TRBJ1-5
V: TRBV18
CDR3: ASSPQGNQPQH

J: TRBJ2-1
V: TRBV27
CDR3: ASSFRGAYNEQF

J: TRBJ1-2
V: TRBV19
CDR3: ASSIDRNYGYT

J: TRBJ1-4
V: TRBV15
CDR3: ATSRDQGGTEKLF

J: TRBJ1-1
V: TRBV28
CDR3: ASSLPRTAEAF

J: TRBJ1-6
V: TRBV30
CDR3: AWSVAGSRGNSPLH

J: TRBJ2-5
V: TRBV11-3
CDR3: ASSHRLAGGSETQY

J: TRBJ1-2
V: TRBV7-6
CDR3: ASSSQGDMGYGYT

J: TRBJ2-1
V: TRBV9
CDR3: ASSPRASGGSFLPRYNEQF

J: TRBJ2-7
V: TRBV6-5
CDR3: ASRRDRGTYEQY

J: TRBJ1-3
V: TRBV5-1
CDR3: ASSLTVSGNTIY

J: TRBJ1-1
V: TRBV27
CDR3: ASSPDRANTEAF

J: TRBJ2-6
V: TRBV11-2
CDR3: ASSLDPPGELLANVLT

J: TRBJ2-2
V: TRBV10-3
CDR3: AISERVPGTSGGFTGELF

J: TRBJ2-7
V: TRBV12-3/TRBV12-4
CDR3: ASSLTRREQY

J: TRBJ1-4
V: TRBV5-1
CDR3: ASSLVGGSEKLF

J: TRBJ2-7
V: TRBV27
CDR3: ASSLGYRSYEQY

J: TRBJ2-1
V: TRBV6-4
CDR3: ATAGLVENEQF

J: TRBJ1-4
V: TRBV4-2
CDR3: ASSQIDRGSYEKLF

J: TRBJ1-1
V: TRBV7-9
CDR3: ASSSGQPTEAF

J: TRBJ2-3
V: TRBV4-1
CDR3: ASSPFGGSSIAQY

J: TRBJ2-7
V: TRBV5-1
CDR3: ASSPGQGPIGEQY

J: TRBJ1-5
V: TRBV7-9
CDR3: ASSLDAQVGQPQH

J: TRBJ1-1
V: TRBV6-5
CDR3: ASRPGTGITEAF

J: TRBJ1-1
V: TRBV19
CDR3: ASSVGRTEAF

J: TRBJ1-1
V: TRBV5-1
CDR3: ASKMVGRNTEAF

J: TRBJ1-1
V: TRBV5-1
CDR3: ASSPDRPTMNTEAF

J: TRBJ1-1
V: TRBV19
CDR3: ASSIGGPGTEAF

J: TRBJ1-6
V: TRBV4-2
CDR3: ASSQGVGQGSSPLH

J: TRBJ1-2
V: TRBV18
CDR3: ASSPGTGRNYGYT

J: TRBJ2-7
V: TRBV21-1
CDR3: ASSNREYEQY

J: TRBJ2-7
V: TRBV7-2
CDR3: ASSREGGLYEQY

J: TRBJ2-7
V: TRBV6-2/TRBV6-3
CDR3: ASSLNRAYEQY

J: TRBJ1-2
V: TRBV5-6
CDR3: ASSYTGTLVGYT

J: TRBJ2-3
V: TRBV25-1
CDR3: ATGQPFTDTQY

J: TRBJ1-1
V: TRBV7-8
CDR3: ASSLRKGAGEAF

J: TRBJ2-3
V: TRBV30
CDR3: AWSGNRAGDTQY